This TCR beta chain came from a study of blood T cell repertoires in COVID-19. Study information: T cells, B-cell-depleted T cells, or PBMCs supplied cDNA or gDNA.

The CDR3 is 16 amino acids. J was trimmed by 6 bases and V by 7 bases; bases with no gene match: 15. The germline V gene encodes CDR1 SGHRS and CDR2 YFSETQ. This clone was seen a single time. Per the original data handling: Cell counts per sample came from amplifying reference gene primers. Produced via immunoSEQ multiplex PCR; TCRdb's table is partial and in-frame only. The D gene and trimming were derived from the DNA, and the V and J assignments and clone size from that table. The sample consists of 200,000 to 300,000 clones, less than 90% of them appearing once. This clonotype was obtained from a man aged 25 to 45 with active or convalescent COVID-19. The chain links TRBV5-1 to TRBJ2-1; 8 bases match TRBD2. Sequenced sample: peripheral blood. In DNA form, the CDR3 reads TGCGCCAGCTACCGTGGTTTCCTGGCGGGGGGCAATGAGCAGTTCTTC. Protein: CASYRGFLAGGNEQFF.